The entry below gives a single T cell receptor (beta chain) sequence along with its context. The sample comes from a study of blood T cell repertoires in COVID-19. CDR1 and CDR2 (germline): SEHNR, FQNEAQ (reference sequence). The V and J ends lost 6 bases and 7 bases respectively, with 16 bases between them. This CDR3 has 14 amino acids. In the source study's methods: How many nucleated cells were present was estimated from reference gene primer amplification. Clones were read by immunoSEQ multiplex PCR, and TCRdb kept only the in-frame ones, dropping some. That table furnishes V, J and clone size, whereas the DNA furnished D and trimming. The table shows 95,000 to 100,000 clones, with approximately 84% occurring only once.

Sample: peripheral blood. The chain couples TRBV7-9 to TRBJ2-1; D is perhaps TRBD2 (5 bases). The receptor comes from a woman aged 55-75 years with acute or convalescent COVID-19. CDR3 region: CASRALGRENEQFF. For the CDR3, the DNA is TGTGCCAGCAGGGCACTCGGAAGGGAGAATGAGCAGTTCTTC.